This T cell receptor beta chain was documented in a study of shared clonotypes between healthy human individuals. Study-level points and caveats: Measured sharing among donors was expected to vary with sequencing depth.

CD45RO-negative, CCR7-selected cells formed the naive CD8 fraction, which excluded terminally differentiated effector memory CD45RA+ cells. With respect to this clone: The antigen remains undetermined.

At deep level, the assay was performed. Produced via immunoSEQ multiplex PCR; TCRdb's table is partial and in-frame only. The table has approximately 840,000 clones, 95% to 97% seen once; the top ten hold under 0.25%. Sequenced: naive CD8+ T cells sorted from blood. The sequence was obtained from a man aged 25-45 years in good health.

The CDR3 spells CASSLSTGRAGTLEQYF. The CDR3, as DNA: TGTGCCAGCAGCTTATCCACAGGGCGCGCGGGGACTTTGGAGCAGTACTTC. The chain has TRBV7-9 and TRBJ2-7, with D perhaps assigned TRBD1 or TRBD2 (6 bases each). V was shortened by 2 bases and J by 7 bases, with 24 bases between the two germline ends. The CDR3 has 17 amino acids. CDR1 and CDR2 (germline): SEHNR, FQNEAQ (reference sequence).